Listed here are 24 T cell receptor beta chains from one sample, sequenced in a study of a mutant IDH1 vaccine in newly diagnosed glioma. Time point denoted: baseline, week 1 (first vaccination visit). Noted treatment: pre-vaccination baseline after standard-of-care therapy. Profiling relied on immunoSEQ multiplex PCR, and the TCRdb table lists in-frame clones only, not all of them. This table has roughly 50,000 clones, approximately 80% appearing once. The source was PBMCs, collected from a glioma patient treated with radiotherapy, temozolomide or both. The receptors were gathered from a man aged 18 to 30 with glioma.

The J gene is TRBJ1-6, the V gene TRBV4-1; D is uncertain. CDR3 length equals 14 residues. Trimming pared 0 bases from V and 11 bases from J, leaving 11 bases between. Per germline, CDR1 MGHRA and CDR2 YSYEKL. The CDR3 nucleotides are TGCGCCAGCAGCCAAGATCGGTTCCGGACACCCCTCCACTTT. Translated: CASSQDRFRTPLHF.

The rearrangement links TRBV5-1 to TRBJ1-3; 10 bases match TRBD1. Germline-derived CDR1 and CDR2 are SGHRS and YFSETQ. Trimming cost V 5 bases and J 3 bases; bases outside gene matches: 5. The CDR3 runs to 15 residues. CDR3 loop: CASRPGQGSGNTIYF. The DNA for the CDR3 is TGCGCCAGCAGACCGGGACAGGGGAGTGGAAACACCATATATTTT.

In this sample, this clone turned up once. The CDR3 DNA follows: TGTGCCAGCTCACCAGGGGTGAATGGCTACACCTTC. Translated: CASSPGVNGYTF. This rearrangement joins TRBV18 to TRBJ1-2; no clear D. Trimming took off 2 bases at V and 6 bases at J, with 7 bases between the two ends. The CDR3 runs 12 residues. Germline V gene data show CDR1 as KGHSH and CDR2 as LQKENI.

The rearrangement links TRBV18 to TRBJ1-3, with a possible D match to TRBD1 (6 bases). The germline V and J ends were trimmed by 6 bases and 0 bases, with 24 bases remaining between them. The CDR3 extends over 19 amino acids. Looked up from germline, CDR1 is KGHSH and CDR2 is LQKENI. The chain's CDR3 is CASSQVQGSISNSGNTIYF. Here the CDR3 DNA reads TGTGCCAGCTCGCAAGTCCAGGGGTCTATATCCAACTCTGGAAACACCATATATTTT.

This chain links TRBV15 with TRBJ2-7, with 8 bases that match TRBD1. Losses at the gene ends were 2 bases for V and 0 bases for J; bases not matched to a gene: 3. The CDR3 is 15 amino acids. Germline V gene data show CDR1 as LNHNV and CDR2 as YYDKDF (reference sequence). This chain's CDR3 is CATSRSGTGSYEQYF. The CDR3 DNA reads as TGTGCCACCAGCAGATCCGGGACAGGCTCCTACGAGCAGTACTTC.

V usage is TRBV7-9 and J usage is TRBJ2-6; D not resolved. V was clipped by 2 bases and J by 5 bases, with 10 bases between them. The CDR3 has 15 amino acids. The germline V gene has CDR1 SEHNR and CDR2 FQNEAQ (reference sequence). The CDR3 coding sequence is TGTGCCAGCAGCTTACAGGCAACAAGGGCCAACGTCCTGACTTTC. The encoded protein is CASSLQATRANVLTF.

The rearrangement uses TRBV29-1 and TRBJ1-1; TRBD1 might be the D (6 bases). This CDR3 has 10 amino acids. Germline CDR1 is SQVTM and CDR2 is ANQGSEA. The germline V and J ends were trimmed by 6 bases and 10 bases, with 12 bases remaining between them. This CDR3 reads CSVSGALAFF. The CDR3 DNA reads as TGCAGCGTCTCAGGGGCCTTAGCTTTCTTT.

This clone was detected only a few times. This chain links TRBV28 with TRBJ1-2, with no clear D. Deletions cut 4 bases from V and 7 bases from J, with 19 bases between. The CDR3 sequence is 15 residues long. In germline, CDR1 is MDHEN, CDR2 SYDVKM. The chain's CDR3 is CASSYFPPVLGGYTF. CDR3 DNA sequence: TGTGCCAGCAGTTATTTTCCCCCTGTCCTCGGTGGCTACACCTTC.

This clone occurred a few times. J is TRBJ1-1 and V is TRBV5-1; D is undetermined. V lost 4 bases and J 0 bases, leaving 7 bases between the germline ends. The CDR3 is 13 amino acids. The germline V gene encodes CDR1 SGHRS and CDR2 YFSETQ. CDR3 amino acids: CASSRVMNTEAFF. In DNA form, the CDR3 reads TGCGCCAGCAGCAGGGTTATGAACACTGAAGCTTTCTTT. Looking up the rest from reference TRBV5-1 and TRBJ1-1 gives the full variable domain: KAGVTQTPRYLIKTRGQQVTLSCSPISGHRSVSWYQQTPGQGLQFLFEYFSETQRNKGNFPGRFSGRQFSNSRSEMNVSTLELGDSALYLCASSRVMNTEAFFGQGTRLTVV.

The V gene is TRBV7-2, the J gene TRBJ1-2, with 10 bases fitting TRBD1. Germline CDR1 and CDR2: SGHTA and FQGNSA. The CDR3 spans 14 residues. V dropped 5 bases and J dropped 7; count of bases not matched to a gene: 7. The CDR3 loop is CASSRTGGQSGYTF. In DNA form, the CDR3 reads TGTGCCAGCAGCAGGACAGGGGGACAAAGTGGCTACACCTTC.

CDR3 region: CASSVTAGGPPPGELFF. The DNA for the CDR3 is TGTGCCAGCAGCGTTACGGCCGGGGGTCCCCCCCCCGGGGAGCTGTTTTTT. The chain recombines TRBV4-2 with TRBJ2-2; tentative D call: TRBD2 (6 bases). Germline lookup yields CDR1 LGHNA and CDR2 YNFKEQ. CDR3 length: 17 residues. Deletions cut 5 bases from V and 6 bases from J, with 22 bases between.

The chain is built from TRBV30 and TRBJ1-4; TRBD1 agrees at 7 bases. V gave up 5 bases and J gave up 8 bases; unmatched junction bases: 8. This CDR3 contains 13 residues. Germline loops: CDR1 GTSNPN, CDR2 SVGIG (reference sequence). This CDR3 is CAWAGGFSEKLFF. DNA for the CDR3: TGTGCCTGGGCAGGGGGGTTCAGCGAAAAACTGTTTTTT.

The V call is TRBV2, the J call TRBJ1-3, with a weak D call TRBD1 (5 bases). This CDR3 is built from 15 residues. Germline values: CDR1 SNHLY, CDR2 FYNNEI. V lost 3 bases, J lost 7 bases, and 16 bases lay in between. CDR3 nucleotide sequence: TGTGCCAGCAGTGATTGGGACCCATTACCGAACACCATATATTTT. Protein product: CASSDWDPLPNTIYF.

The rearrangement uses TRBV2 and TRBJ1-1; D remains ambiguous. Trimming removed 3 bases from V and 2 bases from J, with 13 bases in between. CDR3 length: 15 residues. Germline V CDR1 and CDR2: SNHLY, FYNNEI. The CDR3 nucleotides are TGTGCCAGCAGTGATGGGCGCGCTCCAAACACTGAAGCTTTCTTT. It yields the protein CASSDGRAPNTEAFF.

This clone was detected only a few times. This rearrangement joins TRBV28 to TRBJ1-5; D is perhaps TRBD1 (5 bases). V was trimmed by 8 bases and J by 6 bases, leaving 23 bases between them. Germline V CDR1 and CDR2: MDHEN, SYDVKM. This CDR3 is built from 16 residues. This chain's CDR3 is CASERGGIPLSQPQHF. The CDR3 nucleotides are TGTGCCAGCGAACGTGGGGGGATCCCCTTAAGTCAGCCCCAGCATTTT.

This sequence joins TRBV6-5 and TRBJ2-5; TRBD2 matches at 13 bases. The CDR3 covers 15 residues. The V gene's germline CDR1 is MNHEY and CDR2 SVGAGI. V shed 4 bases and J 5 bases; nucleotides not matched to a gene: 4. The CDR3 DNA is TGTGCCAGCAGTTCCGGGACTAGCGGGGCCGAGACCCAGTACTTC. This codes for CASSSGTSGAETQYF.

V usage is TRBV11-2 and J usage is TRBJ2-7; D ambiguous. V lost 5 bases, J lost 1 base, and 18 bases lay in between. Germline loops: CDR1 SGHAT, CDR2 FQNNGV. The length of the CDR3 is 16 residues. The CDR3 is CASSTTGGQGSYEQYF. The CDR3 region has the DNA TGTGCCAGCAGCACCACTGGCGGCCAAGGATCCTACGAGCAGTACTTC.

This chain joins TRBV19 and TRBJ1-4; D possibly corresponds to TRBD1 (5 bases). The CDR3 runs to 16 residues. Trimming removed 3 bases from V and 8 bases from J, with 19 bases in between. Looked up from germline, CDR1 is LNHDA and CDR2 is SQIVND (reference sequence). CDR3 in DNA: TGTGCCAGTAGTATTTGGCGGACAAAGGGATCGGAAAAACTGTTTTTT. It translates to CASSIWRTKGSEKLFF.

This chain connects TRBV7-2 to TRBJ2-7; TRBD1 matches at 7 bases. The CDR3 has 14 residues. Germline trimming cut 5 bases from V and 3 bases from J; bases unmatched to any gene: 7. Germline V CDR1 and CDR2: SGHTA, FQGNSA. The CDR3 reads CASSTDRRFYEQYF. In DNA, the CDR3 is TGTGCCAGCAGCACGGACAGGAGGTTCTACGAGCAGTACTTC. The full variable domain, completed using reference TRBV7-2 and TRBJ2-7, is GAGVSQSPSNKVTEKGKDVELRCDPISGHTALYWYRQSLGQGLEFLIYFQGNSAPDKSGLPSDRFSAERTGGSVSTLTIQRTQQEDSAVYLCASSTDRRFYEQYFGPGTRLTVT.

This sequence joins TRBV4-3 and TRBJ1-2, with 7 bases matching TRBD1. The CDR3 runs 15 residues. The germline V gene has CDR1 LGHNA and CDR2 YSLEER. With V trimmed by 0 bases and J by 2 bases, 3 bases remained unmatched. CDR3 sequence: CASSQELQGNYGYTF. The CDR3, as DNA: TGCGCCAGCAGCCAAGAGCTACAGGGGAACTATGGCTACACCTTC.

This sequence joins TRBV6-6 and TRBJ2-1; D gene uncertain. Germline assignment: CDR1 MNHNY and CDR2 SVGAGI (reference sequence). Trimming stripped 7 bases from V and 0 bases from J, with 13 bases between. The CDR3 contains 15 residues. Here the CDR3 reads CASTPSLSSYNEQFF. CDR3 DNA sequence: TGTGCCAGCACCCCGTCCCTTTCCTCCTACAATGAGCAGTTCTTC.

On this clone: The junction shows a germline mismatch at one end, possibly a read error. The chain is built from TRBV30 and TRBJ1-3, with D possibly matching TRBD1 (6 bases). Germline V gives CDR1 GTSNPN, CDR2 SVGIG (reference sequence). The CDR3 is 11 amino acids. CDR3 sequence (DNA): TGTGCCTGGAGTTTGGTTGGACAGCCATTCTTT. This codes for CAWSLVGQPFF.

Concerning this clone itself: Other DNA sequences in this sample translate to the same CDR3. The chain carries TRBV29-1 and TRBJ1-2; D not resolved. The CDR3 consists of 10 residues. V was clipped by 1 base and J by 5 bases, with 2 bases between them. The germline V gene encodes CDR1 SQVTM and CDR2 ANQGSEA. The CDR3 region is CSVEGYGYTF. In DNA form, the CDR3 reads TGCAGCGTTGAAGGGTATGGCTACACCTTC. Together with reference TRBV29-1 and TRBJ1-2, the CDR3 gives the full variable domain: SAVISQKPSRDICQRGTSLTIQCQVDSQVTMMFWYRQQPGQSLTLIATANQGSEATYESGFVIDKFPISRPNLTFSTLTVSNMSPEDSSIYLCSVEGYGYTFGSGTRLTVV.

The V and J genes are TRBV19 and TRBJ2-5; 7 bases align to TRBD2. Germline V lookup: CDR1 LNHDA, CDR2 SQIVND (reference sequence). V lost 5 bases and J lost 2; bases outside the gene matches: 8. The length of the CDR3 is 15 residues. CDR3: CASSRRGAGQETQYF. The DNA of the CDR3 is TGTGCCAGTAGTCGGCGGGGAGCGGGGCAAGAGACCCAGTACTTC.